This entry features one T cell receptor beta chain sequence. In germline, CDR1 is SGHDT, CDR2 YYEEEE. V gave up 3 bases and J gave up 2 bases, with 16 bases separating them. The CDR3 has 16 amino acids. This sample is part of a study of patients and donors after allogeneic stem cell transplantation. TCRdb re-analysed the RT-PCR reads in MiXCR, keeping a single row per CDR3 protein. The sample has about 40,000 distinct CDR3 sequences, roughly 30% seen once; the top ten hold 72%. This clonotype was sampled from a human donor who was either an allogeneic HSCT recipient or a stem cell or donor lymphocyte infusion donor (not recorded which). It is not recorded whose cells these are; they may come from a transplant donor. The V gene is TRBV5-6, the J gene TRBJ2-3, with D unresolved. Sequenced input: blood, either unsorted or a sorted T cell fraction (not recorded which). CDR3 in amino acids: CASSWSVDSLTDTQYF. The DNA of the CDR3 is TGTGCCAGCAGCTGGTCAGTGGATTCACTCACAGATACGCAGTATTTT.